The rows below give T cell receptor beta chains drawn from one sample of a study of shared clonotypes between healthy human individuals. TCRdb's table, derived via immunoSEQ multiplex PCR, lists solely in-frame clones and lacks some. The table lists under 1,100,000 clones, about 80% of them singletons, with 0.61% in the top ten. The sequenced material came from memory CD4+ T cells from PBMCs. Every receptor here comes from a young man in good health. Some clones in this sample may be carry-over from other donors' samples. Each CDR3 is given with its conserved first and last residue. The order of the fields is V gene, D gene, clone size, J gene, CDR3 DNA, CDR3 protein. D genes are given only for firm matches. Size is omitted from some rows. Given values are once, few, many or a class for expanded clones.

V gene: TRBV11-3; D gene: TRBD2; clone size: -; J gene: TRBJ2-5; CDR3 DNA: TGTGCCAGCAGCTTAGGTTACGGACTAGCAGGAGAGACCCAGTACTTC; CDR3 protein: CASSLGYGLAGETQYF
V gene: TRBV5-4; D gene: -; clone size: few; J gene: TRBJ1-5; CDR3 DNA: TGTGCCAGCAGTCGGGGACCGGATAGCAATCAGCCCCAGCATTTT; CDR3 protein: CASSRGPDSNQPQHF
V gene: TRBV15; D gene: -; clone size: -; J gene: TRBJ1-3; CDR3 DNA: TGTGCCACCAGCAGAGAACCCAATGTCGCGGGGTCTGGAAACACCATATATTTT; CDR3 protein: CATSREPNVAGSGNTIYF
V gene: TRBV29-1; D gene: TRBD2; clone size: -; J gene: TRBJ2-5; CDR3 DNA: TGCAGCGTTACTGACGGGGGGGAGACCCAGTACTTC; CDR3 protein: CSVTDGGETQYF
V gene: TRBV2; D gene: -; clone size: few; J gene: TRBJ1-1; CDR3 DNA: TGTGCCAGCATGTTAAATCGGAACACTGAAGCTTTCTTT; CDR3 protein: CASMLNRNTEAFF
V gene: TRBV6-6; D gene: TRBD2; clone size: once; J gene: TRBJ2-7; CDR3 DNA: TGTGCCAGCAGTTACTCTAGCGGGAAATACGAGCAGTACTTC; CDR3 protein: CASSYSSGKYEQYF
V gene: TRBV25-1; D gene: -; clone size: many; J gene: TRBJ1-5; CDR3 DNA: TGTGCCAGCAGTGCAGCGGGACCGACCTTCACCCAGCATTTT; CDR3 protein: CASSAAGPTFTQHF
V gene: TRBV5-1; D gene: TRBD2; clone size: -; J gene: TRBJ2-5; CDR3 DNA: TGCGCCAGCAGCTCGGGGGTCGGGAGGGGACTAGCGGAAGAGACCCAGTACTTC; CDR3 protein: CASSSGVGRGLAEETQYF
V gene: TRBV14; D gene: -; clone size: once; J gene: TRBJ2-5; CDR3 DNA: TGTGCCAGCAGCCAATCCGGGGCCCGGGGGACCCAGTACTTC; CDR3 protein: CASSQSGARGTQYF
V gene: TRBV5-1; D gene: -; clone size: -; J gene: TRBJ2-1; CDR3 DNA: TGCGCCAGCAGTCAAAGCGGGCGCAATGAGCAGTTCTTC; CDR3 protein: CASSQSGRNEQFF
V gene: TRBV6-8; D gene: TRBD2; clone size: -; J gene: TRBJ2-7; CDR3 DNA: TGTGCCAGCAGTTACTCCCGGTTGACTAGCGGGAGGACCCCCGAGCAGTACTTC; CDR3 protein: CASSYSRLTSGRTPEQYF
V gene: TRBV7-9; D gene: -; clone size: -; J gene: TRBJ1-5; CDR3 DNA: TGTGCCAGCAGCTTATCACCGGATAGCAATCAGCCCCAGCATTTT; CDR3 protein: CASSLSPDSNQPQHF
V gene: TRBV5-1; D gene: -; clone size: few; J gene: TRBJ1-2; CDR3 DNA: TGCGCCAGCAGCTTTGCAGGGGATTATGGCTACACCTTC; CDR3 protein: CASSFAGDYGYTF
V gene: TRBV2; D gene: TRBD1; clone size: -; J gene: TRBJ2-5; CDR3 DNA: TGTGCCAGCAGCGGACAGGGGGAAGGCAAGACCCAGTACTTC; CDR3 protein: CASSGQGEGKTQYF
V gene: TRBV5-1; D gene: -; clone size: -; J gene: TRBJ1-5; CDR3 DNA: TGCGCCAGCAGCTTGGACGGCGATCAGCCCCAGCATTTT; CDR3 protein: CASSLDGDQPQHF
V gene: TRBV28; D gene: -; clone size: -; J gene: TRBJ1-1; CDR3 DNA: TGTGCCAGCAGTTTAGTCTGGGGTACTGAAGCTTTCTTT; CDR3 protein: CASSLVWGTEAFF
V gene: TRBV29-1; D gene: -; clone size: -; J gene: TRBJ2-7; CDR3 DNA: TGCAGCGTTGAGGAGGGTGGCTACGAGCAGTACTTC; CDR3 protein: CSVEEGGYEQYF
V gene: TRBV7-9; D gene: TRBD2; clone size: -; J gene: TRBJ2-1; CDR3 DNA: TGTGCCAGCAGCTTTCTAGCGGGGCGCCTCGCGGATGAGCAGTTCTTC; CDR3 protein: CASSFLAGRLADEQFF
V gene: TRBV7-9; D gene: -; clone size: -; J gene: TRBJ2-1; CDR3 DNA: TGTGCCAGCACCAAAACTACTCCTCACAATGAGCAGTTCTTC; CDR3 protein: CASTKTTPHNEQFF
V gene: TRBV28; D gene: -; clone size: -; J gene: TRBJ2-7; CDR3 DNA: TGTGCCAGCAGTTCGACAGGAGTATTTCCCTACGAGCAGTACTTC; CDR3 protein: CASSSTGVFPYEQYF
V gene: TRBV7-2; D gene: TRBD2; clone size: -; J gene: TRBJ2-2; CDR3 DNA: TGTGCCAGCAGCTTAGCCGCTAGCGGGAGTTCCGGGGAGCTGTTTTTT; CDR3 protein: CASSLAASGSSGELFF
V gene: TRBV7-2; D gene: TRBD2; clone size: -; J gene: TRBJ2-7; CDR3 DNA: TGTGCCAGCAGCGCCCTGGCGGGAGGGCGTCCCTACGAGCAGTACTTC; CDR3 protein: CASSALAGGRPYEQYF
V gene: TRBV7-7; D gene: -; clone size: few; J gene: TRBJ2-2; CDR3 DNA: TGTGCCAGCAGCTTATTAGGGGACACCGGGGAGCTGTTTTTT; CDR3 protein: CASSLLGDTGELFF
V gene: TRBV28; D gene: TRBD1; clone size: -; J gene: TRBJ1-2; CDR3 DNA: TGTGCCAGCAGTCCAGGGACAGACGATAACTATGGCTACACCTTC; CDR3 protein: CASSPGTDDNYGYTF
V gene: TRBV18; D gene: TRBD2; clone size: -; J gene: TRBJ2-7; CDR3 DNA: TGTGCCAGCTCACCACCTAGCGGGAGGGTCTACGAGCAGTACTTC; CDR3 protein: CASSPPSGRVYEQYF
V gene: TRBV18; D gene: -; clone size: -; J gene: TRBJ2-3; CDR3 DNA: TGTGCCAGCTCACTCCAAAGTAGGCCTAGCACAGATACGCAGTATTTT; CDR3 protein: CASSLQSRPSTDTQYF
V gene: TRBV28; D gene: -; clone size: -; J gene: TRBJ1-1; CDR3 DNA: TGTGCCAGCAGCCGTCCCGGGGTGAACACTGAAGCTTTCTTT; CDR3 protein: CASSRPGVNTEAFF
V gene: TRBV5-1; D gene: -; clone size: -; J gene: TRBJ1-4; CDR3 DNA: TGCGCCAGCAGCTTGATCGCTAATGAAAAACTGTTTTTT; CDR3 protein: CASSLIANEKLFF
V gene: TRBV18; D gene: -; clone size: -; J gene: TRBJ2-7; CDR3 DNA: TGTGCCAGCTCCCCTGGTGGGGGACCCTACGAGCAGTACTTC; CDR3 protein: CASSPGGGPYEQYF
V gene: TRBV28; D gene: -; clone size: -; J gene: TRBJ2-7; CDR3 DNA: TGTGCCAGCAGGATACCCCCCCACGAGCAGTACTTC; CDR3 protein: CASRIPPHEQYF
V gene: TRBV5-1; D gene: TRBD2; clone size: -; J gene: TRBJ2-1; CDR3 DNA: TGCGCCAGCAGCCCCGGACTAGCGGGAGGGGCAGAGTTCTTC; CDR3 protein: CASSPGLAGGAEFF
V gene: TRBV9; D gene: -; clone size: -; J gene: TRBJ2-5; CDR3 DNA: TGTGCCAGCAGCCAGGGTCAGGGCACTCAAGAGACCCAGTACTTC; CDR3 protein: CASSQGQGTQETQYF
V gene: TRBV18; D gene: TRBD1; clone size: -; J gene: TRBJ1-2; CDR3 DNA: TGTGCCAGCTCACCACCGACAGGGGTCTCCTATGGCTACACCTTC; CDR3 protein: CASSPPTGVSYGYTF
V gene: TRBV4-1; D gene: TRBD2; clone size: -; J gene: TRBJ2-7; CDR3 DNA: TGCGCCAGCAGCCCAACCTTCACCGCGGGAGGGCGCGAGCAGTACTTC; CDR3 protein: CASSPTFTAGGREQYF
V gene: TRBV27; D gene: -; clone size: -; J gene: TRBJ2-6; CDR3 DNA: TGTGCCAGCAGTCTCCAAAGCGCTAGGCTTGGGGCCAACGTCCTGACTTTC; CDR3 protein: CASSLQSARLGANVLTF
V gene: TRBV28; D gene: -; clone size: -; J gene: TRBJ1-3; CDR3 DNA: TGTGCCAGCAGTCCCGGACCCTTCTCTGGAAACACCATATATTTT; CDR3 protein: CASSPGPFSGNTIYF
V gene: TRBV29-1; D gene: -; clone size: -; J gene: TRBJ2-6; CDR3 DNA: TGCAGCGTTGAAGATCGGGGCACGCCTGGGGCCAACGTCCTGACTTTC; CDR3 protein: CSVEDRGTPGANVLTF
V gene: TRBV30; D gene: -; clone size: -; J gene: TRBJ1-5; CDR3 DNA: TGTGCCTGGAGTACTTCAGGCGCAGTTAGCAATCAGCCCCAGCATTTT; CDR3 protein: CAWSTSGAVSNQPQHF
V gene: TRBV29-1; D gene: -; clone size: -; J gene: TRBJ2-7; CDR3 DNA: TGCAGCGTTGGGGACAGCGGAGGGAGATCCTACGAGCAGTACTTC; CDR3 protein: CSVGDSGGRSYEQYF
V gene: TRBV6-5; D gene: -; clone size: few; J gene: TRBJ1-2; CDR3 DNA: TGTGCCAGCAGTTACTCTCAAAGTCTTGGCTACACCTTC; CDR3 protein: CASSYSQSLGYTF
V gene: TRBV4-3; D gene: TRBD2; clone size: -; J gene: TRBJ2-4; CDR3 DNA: TGCGCCAGCAGCCAAGGTCCCGCGGGGGGGGCGGGCTACATTCAGTACTTC; CDR3 protein: CASSQGPAGGAGYIQYF
V gene: TRBV19; D gene: -; clone size: -; J gene: TRBJ2-2; CDR3 DNA: TGTGCCAGTATGAGGACGCCCCCAGCCGGGGAGCTGTTTTTT; CDR3 protein: CASMRTPPAGELFF
V gene: TRBV28; D gene: -; clone size: few; J gene: TRBJ1-2; CDR3 DNA: TGTGCCAGCAGTGGGCACGCGGCTAACTATGGCTACACCTTC; CDR3 protein: CASSGHAANYGYTF
V gene: TRBV27; D gene: TRBD1; clone size: -; J gene: TRBJ1-1; CDR3 DNA: TGTGCCAGCAGCCCAGGGGGAGGCTACACTGAAGCTTTCTTT; CDR3 protein: CASSPGGGYTEAFF